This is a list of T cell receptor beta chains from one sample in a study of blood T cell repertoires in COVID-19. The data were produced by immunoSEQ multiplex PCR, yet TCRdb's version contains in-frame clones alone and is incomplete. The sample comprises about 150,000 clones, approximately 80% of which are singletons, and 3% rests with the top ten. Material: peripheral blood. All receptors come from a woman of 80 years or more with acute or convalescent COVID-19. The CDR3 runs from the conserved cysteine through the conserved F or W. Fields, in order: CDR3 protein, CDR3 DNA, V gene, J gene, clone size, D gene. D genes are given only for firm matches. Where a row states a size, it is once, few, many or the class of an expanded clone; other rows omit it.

CASNIGGFGEKLFF	TGTGCCAGCAACATAGGGGGATTCGGTGAAAAACTGTTTTTT	TRBV2	TRBJ1-4	few	NA
CASSLAGKGTGELFF	TGTGCCAGCAGTTTAGCAGGGAAGGGAACCGGGGAGCTGTTTTTT	TRBV28	TRBJ2-2	NA	NA
CASSPTSQETQYF	TGTGCCAGCTCGCCTACCTCCCAAGAGACCCAGTACTTC	TRBV18	TRBJ2-5	NA	NA
CASSYGTGNYEQYF	TGTGCCAGCAGTTATGGGACAGGCAACTACGAGCAGTACTTC	TRBV6-5	TRBJ2-7	NA	TRBD1
CASSLGQGAFSPLHF	TGTGCCAGCAGCTTGGGCCAGGGGGCTTTTTCACCCCTCCACTTT	TRBV5-4	TRBJ1-6	NA	TRBD1
CASSSRTGANTGELFF	TGTGCCAGCAGCTCGAGGACAGGGGCGAACACCGGGGAGCTGTTTTTT	TRBV5-5	TRBJ2-2	NA	TRBD1
CSVEGTGTRSPLHF	TGCAGCGTTGAGGGGACAGGGACACGTTCACCCCTCCACTTT	TRBV29-1	TRBJ1-6	NA	TRBD1
CASSVDRVDGYTF	TGTGCCAGCAGTGTGGACAGGGTTGATGGCTACACCTTC	TRBV12-3/TRBV12-4	TRBJ1-2	NA	TRBD1
CASKMARQGYGYTF	TGTGCCAGTAAGATGGCGCGGCAGGGCTATGGCTACACCTTC	TRBV19	TRBJ1-2	NA	NA
CASSSQGTRGNTGELFF	TGTGCCAGCAGCTCCCAAGGGACTAGGGGGAACACCGGGGAGCTGTTTTTT	TRBV7-3	TRBJ2-2	NA	TRBD2
CASSPDISGNTIYF	TGTGCCAGCAGCCCCGACATCTCTGGAAACACCATATATTTT	TRBV7-9	TRBJ1-3	NA	NA
CASSIALGVGEKLFF	TGTGCCAGTAGTATTGCCCTCGGGGTTGGTGAAAAACTGTTTTTT	TRBV19	TRBJ1-4	NA	NA
CASSPPNRGEGNTIYF	TGTGCCAGCTCACCACCGAACAGGGGAGAAGGAAACACCATATATTTT	TRBV18	TRBJ1-3	NA	TRBD1
CASSLDRGPYGYTF	TGTGCCAGCAGCCTGGACAGGGGACCGTATGGCTACACCTTC	TRBV6-5	TRBJ1-2	few	TRBD1
CASRLELYEQYF	TGTGCCAGCAGGTTAGAACTCTACGAGCAGTACTTC	TRBV12-3/TRBV12-4	TRBJ2-7	NA	NA
CASSRTYTRDGHGYTF	TGTGCCAGCAGCCGGACATACACACGCGACGGGCATGGCTACACCTTC	TRBV7-2	TRBJ1-2	NA	NA
CASSLTAGAPGNTIYF	TGTGCCAGCAGCTTAACCGCGGGGGCTCCGGGAAACACCATATATTTT	TRBV7-3	TRBJ1-3	few	NA
CASSQQGGRNEKLFF	TGCGCCAGCAGCCAACAGGGAGGCCGAAATGAAAAACTGTTTTTT	TRBV4-3	TRBJ1-4	NA	NA
CASSLMTSGGNTEAFF	TGTGCCAGCAGCTTAATGACTAGTGGCGGCAACACTGAAGCTTTCTTT	TRBV7-3	TRBJ1-1	NA	NA
CAISTSGKQETQYF	TGTGCCATCAGTACCTCAGGAAAACAAGAGACCCAGTACTTC	TRBV10-3	TRBJ2-5	NA	NA
CARSSAPGQFVCGYTF	TGTGCCAGAAGCTCAGCCCCGGGACAGTTCGTTTGTGGCTACACCTTC	TRBV5-3	TRBJ1-2	NA	TRBD1
CASSQRNTEAFF	TGTGCCAGCAGCCAGCGTAACACTGAAGCTTTCTTT	TRBV3-1/TRBV3-2	TRBJ1-1	NA	NA
CASSNGAGGGEKLFF	TGCGCCAGCAGCAACGGAGCCGGCGGAGGTGAAAAACTGTTTTTT	TRBV5-1	TRBJ1-4	NA	NA
CAGDRGTEAFF	TGTGCCGGGGACAGGGGCACTGAAGCTTTCTTT	TRBV30	TRBJ1-1	NA	TRBD1
CASRKNSGTEQFF	TGTGCCAGTAGGAAAAACTCCGGGACAGAGCAGTTCTTC	TRBV19	TRBJ2-1	NA	NA
CAWSPTSGGSAGYNEQFF	TGTGCCTGGAGTCCGACTAGCGGGGGTTCCGCCGGGTACAATGAGCAGTTCTTC	TRBV30	TRBJ2-1	NA	TRBD2
CASREVEGSPLHF	TGTGCCAGCCGAGAGGTGGAGGGTTCACCCCTCCACTTT	TRBV19	TRBJ1-6	NA	NA
CASSLSQVEAFF	TGTGCCAGCAGTTTAAGTCAGGTGGAAGCTTTCTTT	TRBV12-3/TRBV12-4	TRBJ1-1	NA	NA
CASSQVGGEETQYF	TGTGCCAGCAGCCAAGTAGGGGGGGAAGAGACCCAGTACTTC	TRBV3-1/TRBV3-2	TRBJ2-5	NA	NA
CASSSLGSYGYTF	TGTGCCAGCAGTTCCCTAGGGAGTTATGGCTACACCTTC	TRBV16	TRBJ1-2	NA	NA
CASSYSKASRYGYTF	TGTGCCAGCAGTTACTCGAAAGCTTCGAGGTATGGCTACACCTTC	TRBV6-5	TRBJ1-2	NA	NA
CASSASGSARNTEAFF	TGTGCCAGCAGTGCGTCAGGTTCGGCACGGAACACTGAAGCTTTCTTT	TRBV25-1	TRBJ1-1	NA	NA
CVATGGRDGYTF	TGTGTTGCGACGGGTGGGAGGGATGGCTACACCTTC	TRBV6-6	TRBJ1-2	NA	NA
CASSYSRDRDKAFF	TGTGCCAGCAGTTATTCGAGGGACAGGGATAAAGCTTTCTTT	TRBV6-6	TRBJ1-1	NA	TRBD1
CASSPRGRATYNEQFF	TGTGCCAGCTCACCACGAGGCAGGGCTACCTACAATGAGCAGTTCTTC	TRBV18	TRBJ2-1	NA	NA
CASRYRDNTEAFF	TGCGCCAGCAGGTACAGGGATAACACTGAAGCTTTCTTT	TRBV5-1	TRBJ1-1	few	NA
CASSLGGRGRGNTIYF	TGTGCCAGCAGCCTAGGGGGCAGGGGACGTGGAAACACCATATATTTT	TRBV7-8	TRBJ1-3	NA	TRBD1
CASQAGSGILNYGYTF	TGTGCCTCCCAAGCCGGTTCGGGGATCCTAAACTATGGCTACACCTTC	TRBV10-3	TRBJ1-2	NA	NA
CASSATGLGNQPQHF	TGCGCCAGCAGCGCGACAGGGTTAGGCAATCAGCCCCAGCATTTT	TRBV5-1	TRBJ1-5	NA	TRBD1
CASSTVPGTEAFF	TGCGCCAGCAGCACGGTCCCAGGCACTGAAGCTTTCTTT	TRBV5-1	TRBJ1-1	once	NA
CASSQGRARGSYNEQFF	TGCGCCAGCAGCCAGGGGAGAGCCCGGGGGTCCTACAATGAGCAGTTCTTC	TRBV4-1	TRBJ2-1	few	NA
CASSSPTSGAYNEQFF	TGTGCCAGCAGCTCCCCGACTAGCGGGGCGTACAATGAGCAGTTCTTC	TRBV13	TRBJ2-1	NA	TRBD2